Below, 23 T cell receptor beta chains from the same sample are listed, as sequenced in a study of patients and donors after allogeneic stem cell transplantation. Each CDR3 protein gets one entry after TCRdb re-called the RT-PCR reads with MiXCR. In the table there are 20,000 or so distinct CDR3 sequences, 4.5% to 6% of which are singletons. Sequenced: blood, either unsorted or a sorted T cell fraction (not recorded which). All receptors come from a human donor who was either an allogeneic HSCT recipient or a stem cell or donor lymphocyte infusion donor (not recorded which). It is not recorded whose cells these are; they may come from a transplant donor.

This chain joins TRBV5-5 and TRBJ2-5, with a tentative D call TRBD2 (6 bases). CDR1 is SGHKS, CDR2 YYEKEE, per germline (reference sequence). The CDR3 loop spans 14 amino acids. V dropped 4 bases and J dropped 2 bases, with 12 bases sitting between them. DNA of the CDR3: TGTGCCAGCAGCCTTTTGGGGGGTCAAGAGACCCAGTACTTC. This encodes CASSLLGGQETQYF. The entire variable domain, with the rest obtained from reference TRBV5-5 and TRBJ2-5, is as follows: DAGVTQSPTHLIKTRGQQVTLRCSPISGHKSVSWYQQVLGQGPQFIFQYYEKEERGRGNFPDRFSARQFPNYSSELNVNALLLGDSALYLCASSLLGGQETQYFGPGTRLLVL.

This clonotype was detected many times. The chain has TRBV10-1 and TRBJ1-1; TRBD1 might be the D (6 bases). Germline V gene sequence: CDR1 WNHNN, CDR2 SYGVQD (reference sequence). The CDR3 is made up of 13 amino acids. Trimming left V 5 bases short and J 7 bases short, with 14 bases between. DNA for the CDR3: TGCGCCAGCAGTTTCAACAGGGAAGGTGAAGCTTTCTTT. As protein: CASSFNREGEAFF.

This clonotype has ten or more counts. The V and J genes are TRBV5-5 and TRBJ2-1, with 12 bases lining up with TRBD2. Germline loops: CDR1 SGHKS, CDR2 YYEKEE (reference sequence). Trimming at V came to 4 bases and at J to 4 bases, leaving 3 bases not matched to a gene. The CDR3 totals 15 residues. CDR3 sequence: CASSPLAGGYNEQFF. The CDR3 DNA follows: TGTGCCAGCAGCCCGCTAGCGGGGGGGTACAATGAGCAGTTCTTC.

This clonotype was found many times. CDR3 region: CASSEDGGVKKLFF. In DNA form, the CDR3 reads TGTGCCAGCAGCGAAGACGGGGGGGTTAAAAAACTGTTTTTT. V and J are TRBV12-3 or TRBV12-4 and TRBJ1-4, with D maybe TRBD1 (5 bases). The CDR3 totals 14 residues. V lost 6 bases, J lost 9 bases, and 17 bases lay in between.

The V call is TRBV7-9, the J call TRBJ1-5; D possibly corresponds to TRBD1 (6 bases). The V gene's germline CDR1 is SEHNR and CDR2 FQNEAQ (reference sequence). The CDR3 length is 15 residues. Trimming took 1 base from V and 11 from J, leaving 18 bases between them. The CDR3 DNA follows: TGTGCCAGCAGCTTAGGGACAGCCCTCTTGAAGACCCAGCATTTT. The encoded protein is CASSLGTALLKTQHF.

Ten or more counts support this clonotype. CDR3 loop: CASSQSNSPLHF. In DNA form, the CDR3 reads TGTGCCAGCAGCCAGAGTAATTCACCCCTCCACTTT. This rearrangement joins TRBV7-9 to TRBJ1-6; D uncertain. The CDR3 sequence is 12 residues long. V was cut by 5 bases and J by 6 bases, with 5 bases left in between. From germline, CDR1 is SEHNR and CDR2 FQNEAQ (reference sequence). The full variable domain, completed using reference TRBV7-9 and TRBJ1-6, is DTGVSQNPRHKITKRGQNVTFRCDPISEHNRLYWYRQTLGQGPEFLTYFQNEAQLEKSRLLSDRFSAERPKGSFSTLEIQRTEQGDSAMYLCASSQSNSPLHFGNGTRLTVT.

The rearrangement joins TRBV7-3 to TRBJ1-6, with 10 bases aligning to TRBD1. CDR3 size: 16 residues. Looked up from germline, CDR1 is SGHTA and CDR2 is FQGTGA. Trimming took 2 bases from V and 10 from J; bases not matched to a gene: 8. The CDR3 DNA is TGTGCCAGCAGCTTACGTGGACAGGGGGTCGGATCACCCCTCCACTTT. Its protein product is CASSLRGQGVGSPLHF.

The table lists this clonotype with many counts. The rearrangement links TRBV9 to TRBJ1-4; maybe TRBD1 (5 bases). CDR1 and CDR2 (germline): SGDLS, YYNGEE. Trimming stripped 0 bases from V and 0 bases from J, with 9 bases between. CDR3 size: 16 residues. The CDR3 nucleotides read TGTGCCAGCAGCGTAGATACAGGCGCAACTAATGAAAAACTGTTTTTT. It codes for CASSVDTGATNEKLFF.

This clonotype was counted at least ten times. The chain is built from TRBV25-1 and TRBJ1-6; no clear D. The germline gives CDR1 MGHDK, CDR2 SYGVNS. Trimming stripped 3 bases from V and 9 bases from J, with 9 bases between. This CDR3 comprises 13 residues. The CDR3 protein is CASSDPGLSPLHF. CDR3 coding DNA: TGTGCCAGCAGTGATCCGGGCCTTTCACCCCTCCACTTT.

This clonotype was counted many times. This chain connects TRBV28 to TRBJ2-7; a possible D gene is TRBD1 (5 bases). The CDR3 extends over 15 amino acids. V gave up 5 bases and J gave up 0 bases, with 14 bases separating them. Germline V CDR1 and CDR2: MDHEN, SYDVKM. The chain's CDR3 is CASSTRTRSSYEQYF. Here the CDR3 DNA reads TGTGCCAGCAGTACCCGGACAAGAAGCTCCTACGAGCAGTACTTC.

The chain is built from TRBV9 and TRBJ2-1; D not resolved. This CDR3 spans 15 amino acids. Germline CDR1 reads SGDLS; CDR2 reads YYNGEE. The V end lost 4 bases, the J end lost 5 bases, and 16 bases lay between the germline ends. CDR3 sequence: CASSLPPGQDNEQFF. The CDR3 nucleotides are TGTGCCAGCAGCCTCCCCCCGGGCCAGGACAATGAGCAGTTCTTC.

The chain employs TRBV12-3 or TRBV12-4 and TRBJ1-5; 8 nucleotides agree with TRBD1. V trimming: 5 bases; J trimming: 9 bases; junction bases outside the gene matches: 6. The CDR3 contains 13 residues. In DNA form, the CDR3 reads TGTGCCAGCAGTGCGACAGGGGATCGGCCCCAGCATTTT. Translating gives CASSATGDRPQHF.

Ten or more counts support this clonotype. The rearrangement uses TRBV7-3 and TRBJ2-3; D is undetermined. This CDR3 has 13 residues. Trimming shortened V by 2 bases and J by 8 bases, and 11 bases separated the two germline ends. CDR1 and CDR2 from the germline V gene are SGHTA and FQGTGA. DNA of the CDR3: TGTGCCAGCAGCTTAGAATGGCATACTACGCAGTATTTT. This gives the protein CASSLEWHTTQYF.

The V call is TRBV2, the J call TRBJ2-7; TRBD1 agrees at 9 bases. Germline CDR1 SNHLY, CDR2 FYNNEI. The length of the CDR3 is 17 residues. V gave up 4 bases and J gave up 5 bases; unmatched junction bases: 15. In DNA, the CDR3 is TGTGCCAGCAGTGGAACGACAGGGGGTAGGGGTAGAGACGAGCAGTACTTC. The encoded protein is CASSGTTGGRGRDEQYF.

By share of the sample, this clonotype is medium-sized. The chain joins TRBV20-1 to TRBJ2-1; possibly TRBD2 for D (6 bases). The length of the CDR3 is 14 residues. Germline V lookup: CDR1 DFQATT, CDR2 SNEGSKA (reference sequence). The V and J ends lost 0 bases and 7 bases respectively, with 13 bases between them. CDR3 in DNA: TGCAGTGCTAGAGATCTAGGGGCGGGAAATGAGCAGTTCTTC. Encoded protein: CSARDLGAGNEQFF.

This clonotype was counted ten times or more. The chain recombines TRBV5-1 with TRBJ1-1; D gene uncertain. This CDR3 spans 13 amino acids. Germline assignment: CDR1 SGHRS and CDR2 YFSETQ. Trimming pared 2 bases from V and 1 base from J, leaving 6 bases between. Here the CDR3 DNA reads TGCGCCAGCAGCTTAACCAGGAACACTGAAGCTTTCTTT. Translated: CASSLTRNTEAFF.

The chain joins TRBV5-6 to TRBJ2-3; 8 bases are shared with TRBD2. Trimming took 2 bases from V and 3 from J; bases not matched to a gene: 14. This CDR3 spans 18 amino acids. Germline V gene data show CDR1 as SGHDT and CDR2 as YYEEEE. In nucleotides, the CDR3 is TGTGCCAGCAGCTTAGGTGGGGTAGCGGGGTTCTCGACAGATACGCAGTATTTT. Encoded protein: CASSLGGVAGFSTDTQYF.

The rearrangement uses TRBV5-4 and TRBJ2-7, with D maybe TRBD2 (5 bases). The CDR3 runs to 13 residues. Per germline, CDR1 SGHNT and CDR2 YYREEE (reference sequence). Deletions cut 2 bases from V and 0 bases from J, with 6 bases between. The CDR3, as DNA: TGTGCCAGCAGCTTTGGGAGCTCCTACGAGCAGTACTTC. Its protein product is CASSFGSSYEQYF.

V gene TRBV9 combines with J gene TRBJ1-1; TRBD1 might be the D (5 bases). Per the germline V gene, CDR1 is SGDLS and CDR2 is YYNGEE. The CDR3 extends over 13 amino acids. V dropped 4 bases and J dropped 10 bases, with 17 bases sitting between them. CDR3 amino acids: CASSPRDGGSAFF. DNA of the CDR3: TGTGCCAGCAGCCCAAGGGACGGGGGGTCAGCTTTCTTT.

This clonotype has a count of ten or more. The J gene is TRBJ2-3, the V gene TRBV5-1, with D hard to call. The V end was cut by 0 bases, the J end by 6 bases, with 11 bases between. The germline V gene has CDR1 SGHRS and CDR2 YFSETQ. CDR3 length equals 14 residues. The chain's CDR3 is CASSLAQSGDTQYF. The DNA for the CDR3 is TGCGCCAGCAGCTTGGCGCAGTCAGGCGATACGCAGTATTTT. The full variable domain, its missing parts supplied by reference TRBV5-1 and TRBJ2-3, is KAGVTQTPRYLIKTRGQQVTLSCSPISGHRSVSWYQQTPGQGLQFLFEYFSETQRNKGNFPGRFSGRQFSNSRSEMNVSTLELGDSALYLCASSLAQSGDTQYFGPGTRLTVL.

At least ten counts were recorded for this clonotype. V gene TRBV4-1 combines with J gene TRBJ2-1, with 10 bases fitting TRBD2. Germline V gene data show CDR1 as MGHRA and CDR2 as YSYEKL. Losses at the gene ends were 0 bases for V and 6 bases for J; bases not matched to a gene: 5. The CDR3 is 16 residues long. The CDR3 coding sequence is TGCGCCAGCAGCCAAGATCCAACTAGCGGGACCAATGAGCAGTTCTTC. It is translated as CASSQDPTSGTNEQFF.

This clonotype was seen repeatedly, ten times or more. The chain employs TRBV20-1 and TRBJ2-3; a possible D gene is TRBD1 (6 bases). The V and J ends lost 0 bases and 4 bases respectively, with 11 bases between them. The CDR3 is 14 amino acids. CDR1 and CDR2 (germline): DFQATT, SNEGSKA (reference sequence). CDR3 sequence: CSARDIRGADTQYF. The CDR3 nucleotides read TGCAGTGCTAGAGATATCAGGGGCGCAGATACGCAGTATTTT.

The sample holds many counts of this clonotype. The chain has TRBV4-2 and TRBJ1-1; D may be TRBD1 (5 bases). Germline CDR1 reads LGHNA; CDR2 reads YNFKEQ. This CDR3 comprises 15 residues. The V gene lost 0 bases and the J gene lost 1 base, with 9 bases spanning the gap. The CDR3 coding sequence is TGTGCCAGCAGCCAAGAGTACAGGAGGAACACTGAAGCTTTCTTT. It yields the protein CASSQEYRRNTEAFF.